Each of the 13 T cell receptor beta chains below was sequenced from the same sample in a study of T cell repertoires in cytomegalovirus infection. TCRdb passed the reads through MiXCR, listing each CDR3 protein once. The sample includes 170,000 or so distinct CDR3 sequences, over 13% of them seen just once. What was sequenced was PBMCs. The origin of the receptors is a human donor in good health (CMV status not recorded). Some clones in this sample may be carry-over from other donors' samples.

This clonotype has only a few counts. The chain's CDR3 is CASSMGLAGVREQYF. Written as DNA, the CDR3 is TGTGCCAGCAGCATGGGACTAGCGGGAGTGCGCGAGCAGTACTTC. The V call is TRBV12-3 or TRBV12-4, the J call TRBJ2-7; 14 bases are shared with TRBD2. The CDR3 has 15 residues. The V and J ends lost 6 bases and 6 bases, in that order; junction bases with no gene match: 7.

This clonotype has just a few counts. The J gene is TRBJ1-5, the V gene TRBV6-2 or TRBV6-3, with a tentative D call TRBD1 (5 bases). The germline V and J ends were trimmed by 6 bases and 9 bases, with 21 bases remaining between them. CDR1 MNHEY and CDR2 SVGEGT come from the germline V gene. The CDR3 is 15 residues long. CDR3 nucleotide sequence: TGTGCCAGCAGCAACTCCCCGACCGGGACTCTGCCCCAGCATTTT. It is translated as CASSNSPTGTLPQHF.

This clonotype occurred many times. The chain combines TRBV7-9 with TRBJ1-6; possibly TRBD1 for D (5 bases). CDR1 is SEHNR and CDR2 is FQNEAQ in the germline V gene (reference sequence). V was trimmed by 5 bases and J by 5 bases, leaving 13 bases between them. CDR3 length: 15 amino acids. The CDR3 nucleotides are TGTGCCAGCAGCCCCCTGGGGGACCATAATTCACCCCTCCACTTT. It specifies CASSPLGDHNSPLHF.

The chain combines TRBV7-9 with TRBJ1-2, with 8 bases aligning to TRBD1. The CDR3 is made up of 13 amino acids. Germline CDR1 is SEHNR and CDR2 is FQNEAQ (reference sequence). Trimming removed 4 bases from V and 7 bases from J; junction bases left unmatched: 5. The CDR3 here is CASSSGQGFGYTF. The CDR3 coding sequence is TGTGCCAGCAGCTCCGGACAGGGCTTTGGCTACACCTTC. The whole variable domain, filled in from reference TRBV7-9 and TRBJ1-2, reads DTGVSQNPRHKITKRGQNVTFRCDPISEHNRLYWYRQTLGQGPEFLTYFQNEAQLEKSRLLSDRFSAERPKGSFSTLEIQRTEQGDSAMYLCASSSGQGFGYTFGSGTRLTVV.

The chain employs TRBV29-1 and TRBJ1-1, with D unclear. There are 10 residues in the CDR3. V lost 2 bases, J lost 5 bases, and 3 bases lay in between. Germline CDR1 SQVTM, CDR2 ANQGSEA. CDR3 DNA sequence: TGCAGCGTTGAACAGACTGAAGCTTTCTTT. This codes for CSVEQTEAFF.

This clonotype was recorded at least ten times. The chain has TRBV5-4 and TRBJ2-3, with 10 bases aligning to TRBD2. CDR3 length equals 18 residues. Germline trimming cut 4 bases from V and 1 base from J; bases unmatched to any gene: 12. Germline CDR1 and CDR2: SGHNT and YYREEE (reference sequence). The CDR3 reads CASSGTSGGARGTDTQYF. CDR3 in DNA: TGTGCCAGCAGCGGAACAAGCGGGGGGGCCAGGGGCACAGATACGCAGTATTTT.

This clonotype was detected ten times or more. The gene calls are TRBV6-2 or TRBV6-3 and TRBJ2-6, with unresolved D. Germline values: CDR1 MNHEY, CDR2 SVGEGT. The V end lost 6 bases, the J end lost 4 bases, and 7 bases lay between the germline ends. The CDR3 length is 13 residues. Here the CDR3 DNA reads TGTGCCAGCAGAGTTCCCGGGGCCAACGTCCTGACTTTC. This encodes CASRVPGANVLTF.

This clonotype was found many times. The limits of the CDR3 on the DNA are not certain, so only TCRdb's listed CDR3 is given. The chain uses TRBV28 and TRBJ2-7; TRBD1 was called by the table and not checked on the DNA. From germline, CDR1 is MDHEN and CDR2 SYDVKM. The CDR3 is 15 residues long, ends included. CDR3 sequence reads: CASSLWGTGTPPRYF.

This clonotype was detected ten times or more. The chain is built from TRBV19 and TRBJ2-4; 14 positions match TRBD2. Germline CDR1 reads LNHDA; CDR2 reads SQIVND (reference sequence). The CDR3 has 18 amino acids. V shed 7 bases and J 9 bases; nucleotides not matched to a gene: 17. CDR3 protein: CASTLTWGLAGDRVIQYF. CDR3 nucleotides: TGTGCCAGTACCCTCACTTGGGGACTAGCGGGAGATCGTGTCATTCAGTACTTC.

This clonotype appeared a few times. The V gene is TRBV29-1, the J gene TRBJ1-1; D may be TRBD1 (5 bases). CDR3 length: 12 amino acids. The germline V gene has CDR1 SQVTM and CDR2 ANQGSEA. Trimming removed 5 bases at V and 11 bases at J, with 18 bases between. CDR3 DNA: TGCAGCGTTCCCTTAGACCAGGGACGGGCTTTCTTT. Its translation: CSVPLDQGRAFF.

The gene calls are TRBV10-3 and TRBJ1-1; TRBD1 aligns across 12 bases. After removal of 5 bases from V and 4 bases from J, the junction contained 5 bases not matched to a gene. Per the germline V gene, CDR1 is ENHRY and CDR2 is SYGVKD. CDR3 length: 15 residues. CDR3 loop: CAISMGQGAGTEAFF. The CDR3 nucleotides are TGTGCCATCAGTATGGGACAGGGGGCAGGCACTGAAGCTTTCTTT.

This clonotype occurred many times. The V gene is TRBV7-2, the J gene TRBJ2-3, with 7 positions matching TRBD1. V lost 5 bases and J lost 0; bases outside the gene matches: 5. CDR1 SGHTA and CDR2 FQGNSA come from the germline V gene. The CDR3 totals 15 residues. Written as DNA, the CDR3 is TGTGCCAGCAGCGAACGACAGGGCAGCACAGATACGCAGTATTTT. Protein sequence: CASSERQGSTDTQYF.

The CDR3 here is CSASPRYF. The CDR3 bases are TGCAGTGCTTCTCCCCGGTACTTC. The chain joins TRBV20-1 to TRBJ2-4; no definite D call. The CDR3 has 8 residues. Germline CDR1 reads DFQATT; CDR2 reads SNEGSKA (reference sequence). Trimming cost V 5 bases and J 15 bases, with 8 bases left between them.